The clone carrying this TCR beta chain showed up just once. The data stem from a study of T cell changes during pregnancy in multiple sclerosis. Trimming stripped 0 bases from V and 4 bases from J, with 8 bases between. This CDR3 has 13 residues. Germline CDR1 SGHRS, CDR2 YFSETQ. TCRdb keeps only in-frame clones here, not all; method: immunoSEQ multiplex PCR. The sample holds roughly 32,000 clones, roughly nine tenths seen once. This material consisted of CD8+ T cells from peripheral blood mononuclear cells, taken in the second trimester of pregnancy. This TCR was sampled from a female donor in good health, enrolled as a control in a pregnancy study. The chain is built from TRBV5-1 and TRBJ2-7; D is possibly TRBD2 (5 bases). This CDR3 is CASSLGREYEQYF. DNA for the CDR3: TGCGCCAGCAGCTTGGGTAGGGAGTACGAGCAGTACTTC.